This section outlines one T cell receptor (beta chain) sequence together with its context. These data belong to a study of cytomegalovirus exposure and HLA in healthy donors. It was with 60 Vbeta and 13 Jbeta primers that the PCR ran. Generated by immunoSEQ multiplex PCR, the TCRdb table keeps only in-frame clones and is missing some. This table has some 140,000 clones, 65% to 75% appearing once. The sample consisted of PBMCs. This TCR was recovered from a man between 18 and 35 years old in good health and CMV-seronegative.

CDR3 amino acids: CSAAQGTANTGELFF. CDR3 nucleotides: TGCAGCGCAGCACAGGGTACCGCGAACACCGGGGAGCTGTTTTTT. The chain links TRBV29-1 to TRBJ2-2; a weak D match, TRBD1 (6 bases). V was shortened by 7 bases and J by 0 bases, with 15 bases between the two germline ends. The germline V gene has CDR1 SQVTM and CDR2 ANQGSEA. This CDR3 comprises 15 residues.